This T cell receptor beta chain was sequenced during a study of blood T cell repertoires in COVID-19. Background on the study: PBMCs, B-cell-depleted T cells, or T cells provided the cDNA or gDNA that made up the material.

Between the trimmed V and J ends, which lost 5 bases and 10 bases, there was a span of 9 bases. The CDR3 contains 12 residues. Germline V gene lookup returns CDR1 MGHRA and CDR2 YSYEKL. Per the study methods: Scientists estimated how many nucleated cells there were by amplifying reference gene primers. TCRdb's table, derived via immunoSEQ multiplex PCR, lists solely in-frame clones and lacks some. Clonal size and the V and J genes are those of that table, whereas D and trimming came from the DNA. The table has fewer than 120,000 clones, about four fifths seen once; the top ten hold about 15%. V is TRBV4-1 and J is TRBJ1-6; D uncertain. Specimen: peripheral blood. The TCR comes from a woman between 55 and 75 years old with acute or convalescent COVID-19. The CDR3 DNA follows: TGCGCCAGCAGCGCCAGGTCCTCACCCCTCCACTTT. Encoded protein: CASSARSSPLHF.